Listed below are T cell receptor beta chains from one sample, sequenced in a study of blood T cell repertoires in COVID-19. The data were produced by immunoSEQ multiplex PCR, yet TCRdb's version contains in-frame clones alone and is incomplete. The sample lists some 300,000 clones; nearly 90% were seen once. Sequenced material: PBMCs or T cells enriched from blood (not recorded which). The source is a woman in her forties or fifties who had been exposed to COVID-19. Each CDR3 is given with its conserved first and last residue. D genes are given only for firm matches. Part of the rows lack a size; the others show once, few, many or a class for expanded clones.

D gene	clone size	V gene	J gene	CDR3 DNA	CDR3 protein
TRBD2	-	TRBV3-1/TRBV3-2	TRBJ2-7	TGTGCCAGCAGCCAGGGACTAGCGGGCTACGAGCAGTACTTC	CASSQGLAGYEQYF
-	-	TRBV28	TRBJ2-7	TGTGCCAGCACCCCCGGGGGGACATTTTACGAGCAGTACTTC	CASTPGGTFYEQYF
TRBD1	-	TRBV5-4	TRBJ2-2	TGTGCCAGCAGCGTCCGGGACAGGACAACCGGGGAGCTGTTTTTT	CASSVRDRTTGELFF
-	-	TRBV5-1	TRBJ1-3	TGCGCCAGCAGCTTGGAGGCAGCGAGCTCTGGAAACACCATATATTTT	CASSLEAASSGNTIYF
TRBD1	-	TRBV5-6	TRBJ1-5	TGTGCCAGCAGCAGTACAGGGGCGGAAGGCAATCAGCCCCAGCATTTT	CASSSTGAEGNQPQHF
TRBD1	once	TRBV6-1	TRBJ2-1	TGTGCCAGCAGTGGGACCGACAGGGGGGGGAGGAGGGAGCAGTTCTTC	CASSGTDRGGRREQFF
-	few	TRBV30	TRBJ1-6	TGTGCCTTACGGGGGGGGAATTCACCCCTCCACTTT	CALRGGNSPLHF
-	-	TRBV6-1	TRBJ1-3	TGTGCCAGCAGTGAACTGGGACAAGCGGGAAACACCATATATTTT	CASSELGQAGNTIYF
-	-	TRBV18	TRBJ1-2	TGTGCCAGCTCACCACCGCAGGCGGGGCACACCTTC	CASSPPQAGHTF
TRBD2	-	TRBV7-8	TRBJ2-2	TGTGCCAGCATAGCGGGGGTTATCACCGGGGAGCTGTTTTTT	CASIAGVITGELFF
TRBD2	-	TRBV2	TRBJ2-5	TGTGCCAGCAGAGCGGGGGAGAATCAAGAGACCCAGTACTTC	CASRAGENQETQYF
TRBD1	-	TRBV5-1	TRBJ1-1	TGCGCCAGCAGCTTGGGGATTGCAGGGGGCCGAAAGACGGCTTTCTTT	CASSLGIAGGRKTAFF
-	-	TRBV5-4	TRBJ2-2	TGTGCCAGCAGCTTCGACAGAAACACCGGGGAGCTGTTTTTT	CASSFDRNTGELFF
-	-	TRBV5-5	TRBJ1-2	TGTGCCAGCAGCTTACCGACTCGAGGTCATGGCTACACCTTC	CASSLPTRGHGYTF
-	-	TRBV14	TRBJ1-1	TGTGCCAGCAGCCAAATCGGGCACGGAGGCACTGAAGCTTTCTTT	CASSQIGHGGTEAFF
-	once	TRBV21-1	TRBJ2-6	TGTGCCAGCAGCAAATCGGAGAGGGCAGGGACTCCCTCTGGGGCCAACGTCCTGACTTTC	CASSKSERAGTPSGANVLTF
-	-	TRBV3-1/TRBV3-2	TRBJ1-1	TGTGCCAGCAGCCAACGCGGGGGGGGGAAAGATACTGAAGCTTTCTTT	CASSQRGGGKDTEAFF
-	-	TRBV19	TRBJ1-4	TGTGCCAGCGCCACAGACAGAGTGTCAACTAATGAAAAACTGTTTTTT	CASATDRVSTNEKLFF
-	-	TRBV27	TRBJ1-6	TGTGCCAGCAGTTCCAGGGCAAATTCACCCCTCCACTTT	CASSSRANSPLHF
TRBD2	-	TRBV2	TRBJ2-1	TGTGCCAGCCAGCGGGGGGAGGTAGGGGCCTACAATGAGCAGTTCTTC	CASQRGEVGAYNEQFF
TRBD2	-	TRBV14	TRBJ2-7	TGTGCCAGCAGCCAACCGGGACTACATCTTGGCGAGCAGTACTTC	CASSQPGLHLGEQYF
-	-	TRBV19	TRBJ1-5	TGTGCCAGTAGTATAGGGCCCTATCAGCCCCAGCATTTT	CASSIGPYQPQHF
-	-	TRBV5-5	TRBJ2-5	TGTGCCAGCAGCTCGGGGTCCCCACAAGAGACCCAGTACTTC	CASSSGSPQETQYF
TRBD1	-	TRBV4-1	TRBJ1-1	TGCGCCAGCAGCCAATGGACAGGGAACACTGAAGCTTTCTTT	CASSQWTGNTEAFF
TRBD2	once	TRBV27	TRBJ2-1	TGTGCCAGCACCCCGGCCGGACTAGCGGTTAACGAGCAGTTCTTC	CASTPAGLAVNEQFF
TRBD1	-	TRBV28	TRBJ1-2	TGTGCCAGCAGCACGGTCGGACAGGGCGGCTATGGCTACACCTTC	CASSTVGQGGYGYTF
-	-	TRBV5-4	TRBJ2-2	TGTGCCAGCAGCTGGGTGGGCGAATACACCGGGGAGCTGTTTTTT	CASSWVGEYTGELFF
TRBD1	-	TRBV13	TRBJ2-2	TGTGCCAGCAGCTTAGATAGGGGGACAGGGGATCTCCACGGCACCGGGGAGCTGTTTTTT	CASSLDRGTGDLHGTGELFF
-	once	TRBV27	TRBJ2-3	TGTGCCAGCTCCCCGTGGCCGGGGGGCACAGATACGCAGTATTTT	CASSPWPGGTDTQYF
-	-	TRBV18	TRBJ1-6	TGTGCCAGCTCACCAGCCAGGGCTGGGGATTCACCCCTCCACTTT	CASSPARAGDSPLHF
-	-	TRBV27	TRBJ2-7	TGTGCCAGCAGTCAAGGGGGGGGTAACGAGCAGTACTTC	CASSQGGGNEQYF
TRBD1	-	TRBV28	TRBJ2-5	TGTGCCAGCAGGGGTCAGGCAGGGACAGACCAAGAGACCCAGTACTTC	CASRGQAGTDQETQYF
-	-	TRBV19	TRBJ1-2	TGTGCCAGTAGTTTCATCGGACAGCCCGCTAACTATGGCTACACCTTC	CASSFIGQPANYGYTF
TRBD1	-	TRBV5-1	TRBJ1-1	TGCGCCAGCAGCTTGGGTGGACAGGGGGACACTGAAGCTTTCTTT	CASSLGGQGDTEAFF
TRBD1	-	TRBV27	TRBJ2-3	TGTGCCAGCAGTCCCATGGACAGGGGAGGAGATACGCAGTATTTT	CASSPMDRGGDTQYF
-	-	TRBV5-1	TRBJ1-1	TGCGCCAGCAGCTTGGCCTTAGGAGTCACTGAAGCTTTCTTT	CASSLALGVTEAFF
TRBD1	-	TRBV6-4	TRBJ1-1	TGTGCCAGCAGTGCAGGGGGCATGAACACTGAAGCTTTCTTT	CASSAGGMNTEAFF